One sample yielded the 23 T cell receptor beta chains listed below, sequenced in a study of CD8+ T cells in alopecia areata. Specified treatment: oral pan-JAK inhibitor, 5-10 mg twice daily. RNA was isolated and reverse transcribed to cDNA, the sequencing template. Profiling relied on immunoSEQ multiplex PCR, and the TCRdb table lists in-frame clones only, not all of them. The data hold some 190,000 clones, with 50% to 70% observed a single time. The sample consisted of CD4+ T cells sorted from blood, taken around week 49, from a patient treated with tofacitinib. The origin of the receptors is a human donor with alopecia areata.

The chain links TRBV18 to TRBJ2-7; D is unclear. This CDR3 contains 16 residues. The germline V gene has CDR1 KGHSH and CDR2 LQKENI. V lost 2 bases and J lost 0, with 14 bases in between. For the CDR3, the DNA is TGTGCCAGCTCACCAAGTCAACTACAGAGCTCCTACGAGCAGTACTTC. This codes for CASSPSQLQSSYEQYF. Looking up the rest from reference TRBV18 and TRBJ2-7 gives the full variable domain: NAGVMQNPRHLVRRRGQEARLRCSPMKGHSHVYWYRQLPEEGLKFMVYLQKENIIDESGMPKERFSAEFPKEGPSILRIQQVVRGDSAAYFCASSPSQLQSSYEQYFGPGTRLTVT.

The V call is TRBV30, the J call TRBJ1-1; D gene unclear. This CDR3 spans 15 amino acids. Trimming cost V 0 bases and J 5 bases, with 16 bases left between them. Germline V gene data show CDR1 as GTSNPN and CDR2 as SVGIG (reference sequence). The CDR3 DNA follows: TGTGCCTGGAGTGTAGCAGTCGGGGTTGCGACTGAAGCTTTCTTT. Translating gives CAWSVAVGVATEAFF.

The V and J genes are TRBV29-1 and TRBJ1-2; D is unclear. The CDR3 is 12 residues long. Looked up from germline, CDR1 is SQVTM and CDR2 is ANQGSEA. Trimming took off 6 bases at V and 0 bases at J, with 8 bases between the two ends. In DNA, the CDR3 is TGCAGCGTCAGCGTATCTAACTATGGCTACACCTTC. This codes for CSVSVSNYGYTF.

In DNA, the CDR3 is TGTGCCAGCAGCCCGGACAGGGCTTCCTATGGCTACACCTTC. Translating it yields CASSPDRASYGYTF. The J gene is TRBJ1-2, the V gene TRBV11-2, with 8 bases identical to TRBD1. Germline trimming cut 5 bases from V and 4 bases from J; bases unmatched to any gene: 6. This CDR3 is built from 14 residues. Looked up from germline, CDR1 is SGHAT and CDR2 is FQNNGV.

This clone is a singleton in its sample. The chain combines TRBV27 with TRBJ1-5; TRBD1 aligns across 7 bases. The CDR3 length is 15 residues. V dropped 3 bases and J dropped 4; count of bases not matched to a gene: 6. The germline V gene encodes CDR1 MNHEY and CDR2 SMNVEV (reference sequence). The CDR3 DNA reads as TGTGCCAGCAGTTTTTTAGGGGGCGTGAATCAGCCCCAGCATTTT. Protein: CASSFLGGVNQPQHF.

The rearrangement links TRBV25-1 to TRBJ2-2; perhaps TRBD1 as D (5 bases). The germline V gene has CDR1 MGHDK and CDR2 SYGVNS. The CDR3 sequence is 15 residues long. V was shortened by 5 bases and J by 2 bases, with 12 bases between the two germline ends. The CDR3 region has the DNA TGTGCCAGCAGTTACCGGCAGGGAAACACCGGGGAGCTGTTTTTT. Protein sequence: CASSYRQGNTGELFF.

The J gene is TRBJ1-4, the V gene TRBV6-1; 9 nucleotides align to TRBD1. The CDR3 sequence is 14 residues long. Germline V gene lookup returns CDR1 MNHNS and CDR2 SASEGT. The J segment lost 5 bases and the V segment lost 6 bases, leaving 4 bases of the junction unmatched. CDR3 region: CASSQGQGNEKLFF. CDR3 nucleotides: TGTGCCAGCAGCCAAGGACAGGGGAATGAAAAACTGTTTTTT.

The V gene is TRBV29-1, the J gene TRBJ2-6; the D is unclear. Germline V gene lookup returns CDR1 SQVTM and CDR2 ANQGSEA. V lost 5 bases to trimming and J lost 0 bases, with 5 bases between them. The CDR3 consists of 13 residues. CDR3 region: CSVRVSGANVLTF. CDR3 DNA sequence: TGCAGCGTTAGAGTCTCTGGGGCCAACGTCCTGACTTTC.

This clone was detected a few times. This chain links TRBV7-2 with TRBJ2-7; TRBD2 agrees at 8 bases. V dropped 5 bases and J dropped 2; count of bases not matched to a gene: 5. The CDR3 consists of 14 residues. CDR1 and CDR2 from the germline V gene are SGHTA and FQGNSA. In DNA, the CDR3 is TGTGCCAGCAGCCGGGGGACTAGAACCTACGAGCAGTACTTC. Translation gives CASSRGTRTYEQYF.

This clone was detected a few times. The V call is TRBV7-9, the J call TRBJ2-6, with D perhaps TRBD1 (6 bases). The CDR3 totals 18 residues. With 5 bases removed from V and 0 bases from J, the gap between germline ends came to 17 bases. From germline, CDR1 is SEHNR and CDR2 FQNEAQ (reference sequence). The CDR3 DNA follows: TGTGCCAGCAGCCACATGGGGGCCGTTCTCTCTGGGGCCAACGTCCTGACTTTC. Its protein product is CASSHMGAVLSGANVLTF.

The genes are TRBV29-1 and TRBJ2-4; TRBD2 might be the D (6 bases). Germline V gene data show CDR1 as SQVTM and CDR2 as ANQGSEA. Trimming cost V 7 bases and J 0 bases, with 16 bases left between them. This CDR3 spans 15 amino acids. The CDR3 is CSASDTLLAKNIQYF. CDR3 nucleotide sequence: TGCAGCGCTAGCGACACCCTACTAGCCAAAAACATTCAGTACTTC.

The rearrangement uses TRBV30 and TRBJ1-1; D might be TRBD1 (5 bases). Deletions cut 7 bases from V and 3 bases from J, with 12 bases between. Germline lookup yields CDR1 GTSNPN and CDR2 SVGIG (reference sequence). The CDR3 consists of 12 residues. The CDR3 nucleotides read TGTGCCTCGAGGGACTCCCACACTGAAGCTTTCTTT. This codes for CASRDSHTEAFF.

The chain combines TRBV10-3 with TRBJ1-5; D gene ambiguous. The CDR3 loop spans 16 amino acids. Germline CDR1 and CDR2: ENHRY and SYGVKD. Trimming removed 2 bases at V and 0 bases at J, with 11 bases between. The CDR3 DNA sequence: TGTGCCATCAGTGAGGCTGGGAGTTATAGCAATCAGCCCCAGCATTTT. It yields the protein CAISEAGSYSNQPQHF.

About this clone: The germline gene is not matched at one end of the junction; a read error may be the cause. The rearrangement uses TRBV27 and TRBJ2-7, with TRBD2 identical over 8 bases. The length of the CDR3 is 15 residues. Germline lookup yields CDR1 MNHEY and CDR2 SMNVEV (reference sequence). CDR3 residues: CASRPAGGNSYEQYF. CDR3 nucleotides: TGTGCCAGCAGACCCGCGGGGGGCAACTCCTATGAGCAGTACTTC.

This clone was found once. V and J are TRBV6-4 and TRBJ2-1, with TRBD2 matching over 7 bases. After removal of 2 bases from V and 7 bases from J, the junction contained 5 bases not matched to a gene. CDR3 length equals 14 residues. Germline V CDR1 and CDR2: MRHNA, SNTAGT. The chain's CDR3 is CASSDTPGGNEQFF. DNA for the CDR3: TGTGCCAGCAGTGACACCCCGGGAGGTAATGAGCAGTTCTTC.

This chain joins TRBV10-3 and TRBJ1-2; D is uncertain. V lost 3 bases and J lost 8, with 13 bases in between. The V gene's germline CDR1 is ENHRY and CDR2 SYGVKD. This CDR3 has 13 amino acids. The CDR3, as DNA: TGTGCCATCAGTGATTGGTCTAAAGAGGGCTACACCTTC. Amino acid sequence: CAISDWSKEGYTF.

The J gene is TRBJ2-3, the V gene TRBV9, with D perhaps matching TRBD1 (5 bases). The V gene's germline CDR1 is SGDLS and CDR2 YYNGEE. The ends were cut back, 4 bases at V and 1 base at J, with 13 bases in the middle. The CDR3 sequence is 15 residues long. CDR3 region: CASSLTGLGTDTQYF. CDR3 sequence (DNA): TGTGCCAGCAGCCTTACAGGTTTGGGCACAGATACGCAGTATTTT. The full variable domain, its missing parts supplied by reference TRBV9 and TRBJ2-3, is DSGVTQTPKHLITATGQRVTLRCSPRSGDLSVYWYQQSLDQGLQFLIQYYNGEERAKGNILERFSAQQFPDLHSELNLSSLELGDSALYFCASSLTGLGTDTQYFGPGTRLTVL.

This clone was picked up one time. The rearrangement joins TRBV2 to TRBJ1-6, with TRBD1 as a possible D gene (5 bases). CDR3 length: 14 amino acids. The germline gives CDR1 SNHLY, CDR2 FYNNEI. Trimming pared 6 bases from V and 6 bases from J, leaving 12 bases between. The CDR3 DNA follows: TGTGCCAGCAGCCCGGGACTGACTAATTCACCCCTCCACTTT. This codes for CASSPGLTNSPLHF.

The CDR3 DNA is TGCGCCAGCAGCCTCGGCGGGGCCTCGACGGGAGATACGCAGTATTTT. Amino acid sequence: CASSLGGASTGDTQYF. The chain is built from TRBV5-1 and TRBJ2-3; maybe TRBD2 (6 bases). There are 16 residues in the CDR3. The germline V gene has CDR1 SGHRS and CDR2 YFSETQ. Trimming removed 4 bases at V and 5 bases at J, with 20 bases between. The whole variable domain, filled in from reference TRBV5-1 and TRBJ2-3, reads KAGVTQTPRYLIKTRGQQVTLSCSPISGHRSVSWYQQTPGQGLQFLFEYFSETQRNKGNFPGRFSGRQFSNSRSEMNVSTLELGDSALYLCASSLGGASTGDTQYFGPGTRLTVL.

This clone was observed a single time. V and J are TRBV4-3 and TRBJ1-2; no definite D call. The CDR3 length is 13 residues. Trimming removed 4 bases at V and 8 bases at J, with 14 bases between. Per germline, CDR1 LGHNA and CDR2 YSLEER. Here the CDR3 reads CASSRDIASGYTF. The CDR3 nucleotides are TGCGCCAGCAGCCGGGATATCGCGAGCGGCTACACCTTC.

The gene calls are TRBV2 and TRBJ2-3, with D tentatively TRBD2 (5 bases). Germline V gene sequence: CDR1 SNHLY, CDR2 FYNNEI. Trimming pared 2 bases from V and 1 base from J, leaving 7 bases between. The length of the CDR3 is 14 residues. CDR3 DNA sequence: TGTGCCAGCAGTGAAAGCGGCCGCACAGATACGCAGTATTTT. It is translated as CASSESGRTDTQYF.

The chain combines TRBV19 with TRBJ1-1, with D maybe TRBD1 (5 bases). V gave up 7 bases and J gave up 4 bases, with 16 bases separating them. Germline V gene data show CDR1 as LNHDA and CDR2 as SQIVND (reference sequence). The CDR3 runs 14 residues. In nucleotides, the CDR3 is TGTGCCAGTATTACTCTTGGAGGGGCCACTGAAGCTTTCTTT. It is translated as CASITLGGATEAFF.

This chain connects TRBV7-3 to TRBJ1-1; D not certain. This CDR3 comprises 13 residues. Deletions cut 2 bases from V and 2 bases from J, with 6 bases between. Germline CDR1 SGHTA, CDR2 FQGTGA. The DNA of the CDR3 is TGTGCCAGCAGCTTACTCATAAACACTGAAGCTTTCTTT. This translates into CASSLLINTEAFF.